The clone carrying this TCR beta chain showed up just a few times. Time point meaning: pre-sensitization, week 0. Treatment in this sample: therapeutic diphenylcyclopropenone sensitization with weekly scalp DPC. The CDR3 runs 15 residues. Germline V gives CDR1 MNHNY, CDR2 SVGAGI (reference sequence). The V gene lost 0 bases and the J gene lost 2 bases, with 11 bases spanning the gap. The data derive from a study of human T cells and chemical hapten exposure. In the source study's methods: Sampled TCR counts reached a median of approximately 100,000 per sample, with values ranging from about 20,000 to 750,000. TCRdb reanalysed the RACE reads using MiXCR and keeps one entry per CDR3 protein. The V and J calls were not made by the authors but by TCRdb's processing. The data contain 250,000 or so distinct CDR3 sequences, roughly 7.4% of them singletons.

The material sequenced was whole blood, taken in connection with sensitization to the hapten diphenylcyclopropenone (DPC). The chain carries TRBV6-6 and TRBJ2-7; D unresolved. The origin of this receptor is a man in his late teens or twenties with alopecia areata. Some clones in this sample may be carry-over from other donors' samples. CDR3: CASSYSSRNTYEQYF. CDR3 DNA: TGTGCCAGCAGTTACTCTTCCAGGAATACCTACGAGCAGTACTTC.